This T cell receptor (beta chain) was found in a study of blood T cell repertoires in COVID-19. Turning to the study itself: Nucleic acid was either cDNA or gDNA, and it came from T cells, B-cell-depleted T cells, or PBMCs.

The CDR3 loop spans 16 amino acids. V gave up 2 bases and J gave up 0 bases, with 10 bases separating them. CDR1 is SEHNR, CDR2 FQNEAQ, per germline (reference sequence). How the authors handled the data: Amplified reference gene primers provided the basis for estimating nucleated cell counts. Some clones are missing from TCRdb's copy, which holds only in-frame ones; the method was immunoSEQ multiplex PCR. The D gene and trimming were derived from the DNA, and the V and J assignments and clone size from that table. The data contain about 200,000 clones, under 90% of them singletons. The chain has TRBV7-9 and TRBJ1-4; D not resolved. Sequencing was done on a sample of PBMCs or T cells enriched from blood (not recorded which). The TCR comes from a woman between 25 and 40 years old with acute COVID-19. DNA of the CDR3: TGTGCCAGCAGCTTATCCCTAGTGCCAACTAATGAAAAACTGTTTTTT. This encodes CASSLSLVPTNEKLFF.